Listed below are T cell receptor beta chains from one sample, sequenced in a study of early T cells in non-severe SARS-CoV-2 infection. TCRdb re-derived calls from the 5' RACE reads in MiXCR, one entry per CDR3 protein. The sample shows tens of thousands of distinct CDR3 sequences, under 4.5% of them seen only once. Sequences were obtained from whole blood. The receptors stem from an adult who was a healthcare worker with PCR-confirmed SARS-CoV-2 infection or an uninfected control (not recorded which). Each CDR3 is given with its conserved first and last residue.

V	J	length	CDR3
TRBV24-1	TRBJ2-1	14	CATSDPRGGVRQFF
TRBV20-1	TRBJ2-3	13	CSASPWEADTQYF
TRBV7-9	TRBJ2-7	14	CASSLSSLTYEQYF
TRBV7-3	TRBJ2-3	17	CASSLRLAGVGADTQYF
TRBV12-3/TRBV12-4	TRBJ2-3	15	CASSSTGPRTDTQYF
TRBV20-1	TRBJ2-7	14	CSARVYPNSYEQYF
TRBV24-1	TRBJ2-1	15	CATSDFIGPNNEQFF
TRBV7-9	TRBJ1-1	12	CASSPGVKEAFF
TRBV5-1	TRBJ1-1	14	CASTLGGPNAEAFF
TRBV6-5	TRBJ2-7	15	CASSPDITPSYEQYF
TRBV10-3	TRBJ2-7	14	CAIRTSGSFYEQYF
TRBV20-1	TRBJ2-1	12	CSATTGPDEQFF
TRBV19	TRBJ2-5	15	CASRPDRPGQETQYF
TRBV9	TRBJ2-3	16	CASSVDFGLAGDTQYF
TRBV5-5	TRBJ2-7	14	CASSLGDRVYEQYF
TRBV29-1	TRBJ2-1	13	CSVRTSVYNEQFF
TRBV18	TRBJ2-7	15	CASSPRTSLTYEQYF
TRBV6-2/TRBV6-3	TRBJ1-5	18	CASSYPGQGLTGNQPQHF
TRBV5-1	TRBJ1-1	15	CASSREGGLNTEAFF
TRBV29-1	TRBJ2-5	13	CSVERTGAETQYF
TRBV5-1	TRBJ2-7	18	CASSSSTSGRAGFYEQYF
TRBV19	TRBJ1-4	13	CASSNRVREKLFF
TRBV5-4	TRBJ1-6	14	CASQRDSYNSPLHF
TRBV10-3	TRBJ1-6	15	CATTQGQGVGSPLHF
TRBV2	TRBJ2-3	13	CARGQGRADTQYF
TRBV5-5	TRBJ2-7	13	CASSLAKRDEQYF